The clone carrying this T cell receptor (beta chain) has at least ten counts. Individuals selected for sequencing had exhibited CD8+CD57+ cell expansion on flow cytometry. The CDR3 extends over 14 amino acids. V lost 1 base to trimming and J lost 5 bases, with 10 bases between them. Germline CDR1 reads LNHNV; CDR2 reads YYDKDF (reference sequence). Profiling of TCR beta VDJ combinations and CDR3 sequences used genomic DNA as template. TCRdb called the reads again in MiXCR, with one record for every CDR3 protein. The sample includes 150,000 to 200,000 distinct CDR3 sequences, roughly 50% of them seen just once. This entry comes from a study of CD8+CD57+ T cells in acquired aplastic anemia.

The clonotype originates from a human donor with aplastic anemia. V usage is TRBV15 and J usage is TRBJ2-3; D is possibly TRBD2 (6 bases). The sample consisted of sorted CD4+, CD8+, or CD8+CD57+ T cells (not recorded which) from PBMCs. CDR3 nucleotide sequence: TGTGCCACCAGCAGAGGGGCTAGCGTAGATACGCAGTATTTT. Encoded protein: CATSRGASVDTQYF.